The clone carrying this T cell receptor (beta chain) occurred once. The ends were cut back, 4 bases at V and 1 base at J, with 11 bases in the middle. Germline V CDR1 and CDR2: LGHDT, YNNKEL (reference sequence). The length of the CDR3 is 15 residues. The entry originates in a study of blood T cell repertoires in COVID-19. On the study more broadly: The United States, Italy and Spain were the sources of the acute and convalescent COVID-19 samples.

Original processing methods: By means of reference gene primer amplification, nucleated cell counts were estimated. This table comes from immunoSEQ multiplex PCR, and its TCRdb copy is limited to in-frame clones, with some not included. The V and J calls and clone size come from that table; D and trimming were worked out from the DNA. The profile shows nearly 110,000 clones, about three quarters of them singletons. J is TRBJ1-5 and V is TRBV3-1 (or the pseudogene TRBV3-2); D might be TRBD1 (6 bases). The TCR originated in a man aged 65 to 85 with acute or convalescent COVID-19. The specimen was peripheral blood. CDR3 DNA sequence: TGTGCCAGCAGCCCCGGACAGCGGAGCAATCAGCCCCAGCATTTT. It yields the protein CASSPGQRSNQPQHF.